The rows below give T cell receptor beta chains drawn from one sample of a study of T cells in Graves' hyperthyroidism and ophthalmopathy. Each CDR3 protein gets one entry after TCRdb re-called the multiplex PCR reads with MiXCR. This repertoire shows about 620,000 distinct CDR3 sequences, under 20% found once; its top ten account for approximately 3.9%. Sequenced input: blood. The receptors derive from a woman younger than 45 with Graves' hyperthyroidism. CDR3s leave out the opening cysteine and the closing phenylalanine or tryptophan.

v_gene,j_gene,CDR3aa
TRBV28,TRBJ1-1,ASSLGPDTMNTEAF
TRBV20-1,TRBJ2-7,SARDADRGLEQY
TRBV6-2/TRBV6-3,TRBJ2-7,ASRRLAGSHEQY
TRBV7-2,TRBJ1-2,ASIFPGMAGYT
TRBV12-3/TRBV12-4,TRBJ2-5,ASSFRDREQTQY
TRBV30,TRBJ2-7,AWIPRGFSYEQY
TRBV27,TRBJ2-5,ASSLYGETQY
TRBV20-1,TRBJ2-3,SARDLLVDTQY
TRBV9,TRBJ1-2,ASSAGDLGGYT
TRBV2,TRBJ1-5,ASSVGAVPNQPQH
TRBV20-1,TRBJ2-3,SARDRTGGDTQY
TRBV28,TRBJ2-1,ASSSRRLAGKAHNEQF
TRBV12-3/TRBV12-4,TRBJ2-3,AINGGTGSAQY
TRBV6-2/TRBV6-3,TRBJ1-1,ASLGTVNTEAF
TRBV28,TRBJ1-1,ASSLFTGTGATEAF
TRBV20-1,TRBJ2-2,SATDGITNTGELF
TRBV18,TRBJ2-7,ASSPDVAEQY
TRBV19,TRBJ2-7,ATGTSGEKSPPYEQY
TRBV10-2,TRBJ2-3,ASSVAGVADTQY
TRBV24-1,TRBJ2-5,ATSGPGLAGYQETQY
TRBV7-2,TRBJ2-1,ASSPSREQRQF
TRBV5-1,TRBJ2-1,ASSAGTSGGNEQF
TRBV6-2/TRBV6-3,TRBJ2-2,ASKGERNTGELF
TRBV5-6,TRBJ2-7,ASSLAGTPYYEQY
TRBV11-1,TRBJ2-1,ASSLAWVRVPYNEQF
TRBV7-2,TRBJ2-7,ASSFDSAGAYEQY
TRBV2,TRBJ1-5,ASSERIQPQH
TRBV28,TRBJ2-1,ASSIGRGSYNEQF
TRBV7-2,TRBJ2-4,ASSLEVLAGLAKNIQY
TRBV10-1,TRBJ2-7,ASSRTSGGLEQY
TRBV4-1,TRBJ2-2,ASSQIAGEGTGELF
TRBV11-2,TRBJ2-1,ASSVQIAGGFNEQF
TRBV6-9,TRBJ1-1,ASSYSKRAGTEAF
TRBV14,TRBJ2-7,ASSEASNNAFSKEQY
TRBV28,TRBJ2-4,ASSRQGNIQY
TRBV28,TRBJ2-1,GSAGTLQDEQF
TRBV7-9,TRBJ2-7,AWRDRGGNEQY
TRBV30,TRBJ1-5,AWGRTLSNQPQH
TRBV19,TRBJ2-1,ATTPGLAFYNEQF